This TCR beta chain was captured by sequencing in a study of cytomegalovirus exposure and HLA in healthy donors. Study-level points and caveats: An observed cluster of highly shared sequence variants was recorded as a likely sequencing artifact. Cytomegalovirus association was listed for about 150 TCR beta chains. Researchers left out some V segments, among them TRBV6-2 and TRBV6-3, as indistinguishable.

On this clone: Its antigen is undetermined.

The PCR contained 60 Vbeta and 13 Jbeta primers. Per the study methods: Later, some 75 million unique TCR beta chains were counted in an analysis, and approximately 10 million of them were shared. Measured with immunoSEQ multiplex PCR; TCRdb has only the in-frame clones, and not every one. V, J and clone size are those of that table, while D and trimming were read from the DNA. The profile shows about 130,000 clones, roughly three quarters of them singletons. The V and J ends lost 8 bases and 2 bases, in that order; junction bases with no gene match: 11. The germline CDR1 and CDR2 sequences are MNHEY and SVGAGI. The CDR3 loop spans 15 amino acids.

Sequencing input: PBMCs. The sequence derives from a woman between 18 and 30 years old in good health and CMV-seronegative. The rearrangement joins TRBV6-5 to TRBJ2-7; 8 positions agree with TRBD1. CDR3 DNA sequence: TGTGCCAGCCTTGGCAGGGGGCAGGGGACCTACGAGCAGTACTTC. Its translation is CASLGRGQGTYEQYF.